These 10 T cell receptor beta chains share one sample of origin, sequenced in a study of blood T cell repertoires in COVID-19. Repertoires were generated with immunoSEQ multiplex PCR, while TCRdb's copy carries only in-frame clones and drops some. The sample holds about 360,000 clones, around 90% seen once. What was sequenced was PBMCs or T cells enriched from blood (not recorded which). These receptors were obtained from a woman aged 40 to 50 with acute COVID-19.

J is TRBJ2-7 and V is TRBV4-1, with 11 nucleotides matching TRBD2. Germline V gives CDR1 MGHRA, CDR2 YSYEKL. The ends lost 4 bases at V and 7 bases at J; junction bases unmatched: 9. The CDR3 contains 15 residues. In DNA, the CDR3 is TGCGCCAGCAGCCCCTGGGAGACTAGCGGGGATGAGCAGTACTTC. Its protein is CASSPWETSGDEQYF.

The count of this clone is one. This chain links TRBV3-1 (or the pseudogene TRBV3-2) with TRBJ1-1, with TRBD1 identical over 8 bases. Germline V gene lookup returns CDR1 LGHDT and CDR2 YNNKEL (reference sequence). The V gene end was trimmed by 7 bases and the J gene end by 4 bases; junction bases not matched to a gene: 8. The CDR3 has 14 amino acids. The CDR3 coding sequence is TGTGCCAGCAACCTCGGCAGGGGGCTCACTGAAGCTTTCTTT. It encodes CASNLGRGLTEAFF.

The chain joins TRBV5-6 to TRBJ1-5; D perhaps matches TRBD1 (6 bases). The V gene lost 0 bases and the J gene lost 0 bases, with 10 bases spanning the gap. Per germline, CDR1 SGHDT and CDR2 YYEEEE. The CDR3 length is 16 residues. As DNA, the CDR3 is TGTGCCAGCAGCTTGGGCGGGGGCAATAGCAATCAGCCCCAGCATTTT. It is translated as CASSLGGGNSNQPQHF. The full variable domain, rest sourced from reference TRBV5-6 and TRBJ1-5, is DAGVTQSPTHLIKTRGQQVTLRCSPKSGHDTVSWYQQALGQGPQFIFQYYEEEERQRGNFPDRFSGHQFPNYSSELNVNALLLGDSALYLCASSLGGGNSNQPQHFGDGTRLSIL.

The V gene is TRBV5-1, the J gene TRBJ2-1; a weak D match, TRBD1 (5 bases). The V gene's germline CDR1 is SGHRS and CDR2 YFSETQ. Trimming removed 3 bases at V and 8 bases at J, with 24 bases between. The CDR3 spans 17 residues. CDR3 region: CASSSTFKTGQGDEQFF. In DNA form, the CDR3 reads TGCGCCAGCAGCTCAACCTTCAAAACAGGCCAGGGCGATGAGCAGTTCTTC. The full variable domain, completed using reference TRBV5-1 and TRBJ2-1, is KAGVTQTPRYLIKTRGQQVTLSCSPISGHRSVSWYQQTPGQGLQFLFEYFSETQRNKGNFPGRFSGRQFSNSRSEMNVSTLELGDSALYLCASSSTFKTGQGDEQFFGPGTRLTVL.

The chain combines TRBV6-5 with TRBJ2-3, with D tentatively TRBD1 (6 bases). The V end lost 6 bases, the J end lost 3 bases, and 13 bases lay between the germline ends. The CDR3 contains 14 residues. The germline gives CDR1 MNHEY, CDR2 SVGAGI. The CDR3 sequence is CASRGGQWTDTQYF. As DNA, the CDR3 is TGTGCCAGCAGGGGTGGACAGTGGACAGATACGCAGTATTTT.

V is TRBV3-1 (or the pseudogene TRBV3-2) and J is TRBJ1-4; 7 bases agree with TRBD1. J lost 7 bases, V lost 4 bases, and 6 bases had no gene match. Germline V gene lookup returns CDR1 LGHDT and CDR2 YNNKEL (reference sequence). This CDR3 has 14 residues. The CDR3 DNA follows: TGTGCCAGCAGCCTCAGGGGGGAGGTTGAAAAACTGTTTTTT. Amino acids: CASSLRGEVEKLFF.

J is TRBJ1-6 and V is TRBV29-1; 9 positions match TRBD1. The CDR3 has 13 amino acids. The germline V gene has CDR1 SQVTM and CDR2 ANQGSEA. The J segment lost 12 bases and the V segment lost 6 bases, leaving 9 bases of the junction unmatched. CDR3 protein: CSVGTGNGGPLHF. The CDR3 DNA reads TGCAGCGTCGGGACAGGGAATGGAGGACCCCTCCACTTT.

V gene TRBV11-2 combines with J gene TRBJ2-7; a possible D gene is TRBD2 (5 bases). The germline CDR1 and CDR2 sequences are SGHAT and FQNNGV. CDR3 length: 14 amino acids. Trimming cost V 5 bases and J 1 base, with 12 bases left between them. The DNA for the CDR3 is TGTGCCAGCAGCGACCTTGGACTTTCCTACGAGCAGTACTTC. It codes for CASSDLGLSYEQYF.

The chain has TRBV30 and TRBJ1-4; D remains unclear. The CDR3 totals 13 residues. The V gene's germline CDR1 is GTSNPN and CDR2 SVGIG (reference sequence). Trimming stripped 1 base from V and 10 bases from J, with 13 bases between. The CDR3, as DNA: TGTGCCTGGAGTGGGGCAAGGCCCGTAAAACTGTTTTTT. It is translated as CAWSGARPVKLFF.

This clone has a single count. The gene calls are TRBV7-9 and TRBJ2-7, with 8 nucleotides matching TRBD1. The junction had 6 bases not matched to a gene; V was cut back by 0 bases and J by 5 bases. Looked up from germline, CDR1 is SEHNR and CDR2 is FQNEAQ (reference sequence). The CDR3 is made up of 15 amino acids. The CDR3 nucleotides are TGTGCCAGCAGCTTAGCGCTGCTGGGACAGGACGAGCAGTACTTC. Its protein product is CASSLALLGQDEQYF.